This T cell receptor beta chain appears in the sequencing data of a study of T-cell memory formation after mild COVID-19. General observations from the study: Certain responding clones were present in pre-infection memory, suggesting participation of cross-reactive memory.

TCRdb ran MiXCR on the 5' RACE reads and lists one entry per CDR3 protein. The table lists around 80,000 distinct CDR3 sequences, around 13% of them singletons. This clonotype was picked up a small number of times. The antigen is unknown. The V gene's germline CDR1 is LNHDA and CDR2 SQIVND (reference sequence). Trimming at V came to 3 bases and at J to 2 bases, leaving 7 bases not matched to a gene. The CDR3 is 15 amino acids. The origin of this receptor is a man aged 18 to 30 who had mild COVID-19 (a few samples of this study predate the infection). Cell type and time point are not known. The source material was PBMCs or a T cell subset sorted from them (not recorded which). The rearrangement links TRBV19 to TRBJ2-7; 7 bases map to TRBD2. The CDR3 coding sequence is TGTGCCAGTAGTATTACGGCGGGGGACCCCTACGAGCAGTACTTC. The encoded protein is CASSITAGDPYEQYF.